This T cell receptor beta chain was captured in a study of blood T cell repertoires in COVID-19. Study at large: The United States, Italy and Spain provided the acute and convalescent COVID-19 samples. PBMCs, B-cell-depleted T cells, or T cells were the source of the cDNA or gDNA that made up the material.

Patients of the Seattle cohort, enrolled during active infection, were followed longitudinally. In this sample, this clone turned up once. Germline CDR1 reads SGHRS; CDR2 reads YFSETQ. The CDR3 runs to 16 residues. J gave up 1 base and V 0 bases, and 2 bases lay outside the gene matches. Method: immunoSEQ multiplex PCR; TCRdb's copy keeps in-frame clones and lacks some. The repertoire consists of about 420,000 clones, with approximately 90% occurring once and the leading ten covering less than 0.95%. What was sequenced was peripheral blood. The clonotype was recovered from a man between 18 and 29 years old with COVID-19, enrolled during active disease. The J gene is TRBJ2-5, the V gene TRBV5-1, with 11 bases matching TRBD2. CDR3 in amino acids: CASSLALAGGQETQYF. In DNA, the CDR3 is TGCGCCAGCAGCTTGGCCCTAGCGGGGGGCCAAGAGACCCAGTACTTC.